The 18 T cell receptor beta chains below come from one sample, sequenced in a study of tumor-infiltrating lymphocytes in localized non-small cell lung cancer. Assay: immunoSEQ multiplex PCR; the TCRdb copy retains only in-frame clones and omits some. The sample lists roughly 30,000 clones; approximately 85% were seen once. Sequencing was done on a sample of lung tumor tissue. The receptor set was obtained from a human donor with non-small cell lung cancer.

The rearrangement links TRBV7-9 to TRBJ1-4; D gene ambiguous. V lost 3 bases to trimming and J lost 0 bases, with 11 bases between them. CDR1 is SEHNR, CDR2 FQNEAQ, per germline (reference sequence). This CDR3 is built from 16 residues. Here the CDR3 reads CASSLPRAATNEKLFF. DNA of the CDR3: TGTGCCAGCAGCTTGCCGCGGGCCGCAACTAATGAAAAACTGTTTTTT.

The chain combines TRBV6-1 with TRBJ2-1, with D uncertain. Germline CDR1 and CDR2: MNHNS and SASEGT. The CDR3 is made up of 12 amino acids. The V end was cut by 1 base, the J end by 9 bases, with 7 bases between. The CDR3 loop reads CASSEVFREQFF. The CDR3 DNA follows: TGTGCCAGCAGTGAAGTCTTCCGTGAGCAGTTCTTC.

CDR3 sequence: CASSPPGNSPLHF. For the CDR3, the DNA is TGTGCCAGCAGCCCACCAGGGAATTCACCCCTCCACTTT. The chain uses TRBV7-2 and TRBJ1-6, with D tentatively TRBD1 (5 bases). Deletions cut 5 bases from V and 7 bases from J, with 9 bases between. Germline CDR1 and CDR2: SGHTA and FQGNSA. This CDR3 region has 13 residues.

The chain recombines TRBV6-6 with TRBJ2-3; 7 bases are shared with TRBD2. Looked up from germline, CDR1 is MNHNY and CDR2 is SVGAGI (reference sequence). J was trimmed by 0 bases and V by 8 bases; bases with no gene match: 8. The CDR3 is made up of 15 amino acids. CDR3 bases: TGTGCCAGCCCCCCCGTGGGAGGGAGCACAGATACGCAGTATTTT. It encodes CASPPVGGSTDTQYF.

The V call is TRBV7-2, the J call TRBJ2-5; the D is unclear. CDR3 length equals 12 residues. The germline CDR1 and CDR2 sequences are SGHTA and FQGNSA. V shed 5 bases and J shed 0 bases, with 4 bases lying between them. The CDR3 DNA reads TGTGCCAGCAGCATGTACCAAGAGACCCAGTACTTC. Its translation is CASSMYQETQYF. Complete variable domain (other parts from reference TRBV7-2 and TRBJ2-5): GAGVSQSPSNKVTEKGKDVELRCDPISGHTALYWYRQSLGQGLEFLIYFQGNSAPDKSGLPSDRFSAERTGGSVSTLTIQRTQQEDSAVYLCASSMYQETQYFGPGTRLLVL.

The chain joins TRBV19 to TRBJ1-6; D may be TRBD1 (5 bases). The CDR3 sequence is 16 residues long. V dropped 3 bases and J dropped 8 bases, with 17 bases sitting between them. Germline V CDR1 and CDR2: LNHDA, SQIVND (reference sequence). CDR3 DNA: TGTGCCAGTAGTATCCTCAGGGCGGGAGGCGATTCACCCCTCCACTTT. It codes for CASSILRAGGDSPLHF.

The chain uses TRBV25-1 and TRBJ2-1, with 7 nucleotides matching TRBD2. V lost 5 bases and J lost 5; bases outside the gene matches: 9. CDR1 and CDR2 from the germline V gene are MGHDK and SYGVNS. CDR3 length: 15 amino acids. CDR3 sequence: CASSTRSGDHNEQFF. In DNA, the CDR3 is TGTGCCAGCAGTACACGGAGCGGGGATCACAATGAGCAGTTCTTC.

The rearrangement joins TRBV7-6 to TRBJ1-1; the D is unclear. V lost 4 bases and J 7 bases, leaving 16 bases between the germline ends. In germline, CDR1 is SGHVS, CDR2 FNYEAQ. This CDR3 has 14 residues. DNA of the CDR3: TGTGCCAGCAGCTCAACTCAAAGGGAGGGTGAAGCTTTCTTT. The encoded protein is CASSSTQREGEAFF.

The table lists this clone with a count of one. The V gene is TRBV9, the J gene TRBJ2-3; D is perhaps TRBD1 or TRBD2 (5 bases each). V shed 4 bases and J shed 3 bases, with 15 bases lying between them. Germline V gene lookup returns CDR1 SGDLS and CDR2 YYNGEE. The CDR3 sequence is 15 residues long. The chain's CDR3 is CASSSAPGRTDTQYF. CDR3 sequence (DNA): TGTGCCAGCAGCTCCGCCCCGGGACGAACAGATACGCAGTATTTT.

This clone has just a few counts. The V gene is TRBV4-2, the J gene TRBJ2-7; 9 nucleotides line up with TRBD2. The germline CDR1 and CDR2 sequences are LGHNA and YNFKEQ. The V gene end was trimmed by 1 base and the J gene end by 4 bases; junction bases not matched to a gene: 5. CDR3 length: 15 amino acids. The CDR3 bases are TGTGCCAGCAGCCAAGCGGCTAGCGGGGTGTACGAGCAGTACTTC. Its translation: CASSQAASGVYEQYF.

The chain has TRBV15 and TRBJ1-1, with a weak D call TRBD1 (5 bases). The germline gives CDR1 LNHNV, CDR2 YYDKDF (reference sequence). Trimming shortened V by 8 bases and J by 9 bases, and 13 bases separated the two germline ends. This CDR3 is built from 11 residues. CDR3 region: CATVKGLKAFF. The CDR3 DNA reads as TGTGCCACCGTGAAGGGGCTTAAAGCTTTCTTT.

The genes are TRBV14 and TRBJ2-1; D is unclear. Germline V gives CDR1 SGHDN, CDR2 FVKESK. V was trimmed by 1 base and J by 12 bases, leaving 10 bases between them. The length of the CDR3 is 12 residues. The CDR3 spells CASSQGGVGQFF. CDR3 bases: TGTGCCAGCAGCCAAGGTGGGGTAGGGCAGTTCTTC.

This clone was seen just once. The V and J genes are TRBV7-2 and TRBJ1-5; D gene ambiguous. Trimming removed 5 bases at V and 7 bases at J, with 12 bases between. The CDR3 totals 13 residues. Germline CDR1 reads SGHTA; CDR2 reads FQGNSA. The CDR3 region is CASSPGVRQPQHF. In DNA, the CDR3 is TGTGCCAGCAGCCCGGGCGTACGGCAGCCCCAGCATTTT.

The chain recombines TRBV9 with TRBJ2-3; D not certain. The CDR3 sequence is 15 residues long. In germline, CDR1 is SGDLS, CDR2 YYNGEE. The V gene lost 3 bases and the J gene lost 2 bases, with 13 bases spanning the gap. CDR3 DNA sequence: TGTGCCAGCAGCGCCTCTACCACAACCACAGATACGCAGTATTTT. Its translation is CASSASTTTTDTQYF. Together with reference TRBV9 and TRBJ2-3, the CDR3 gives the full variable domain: DSGVTQTPKHLITATGQRVTLRCSPRSGDLSVYWYQQSLDQGLQFLIQYYNGEERAKGNILERFSAQQFPDLHSELNLSSLELGDSALYFCASSASTTTTDTQYFGPGTRLTVL.

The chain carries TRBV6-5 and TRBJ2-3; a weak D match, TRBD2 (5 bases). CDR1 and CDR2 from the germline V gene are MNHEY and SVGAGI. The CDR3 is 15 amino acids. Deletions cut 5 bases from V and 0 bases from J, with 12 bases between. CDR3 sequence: CASSVDLASTDTQYF. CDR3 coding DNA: TGTGCCAGCAGTGTGGACTTAGCTAGCACAGATACGCAGTATTTT.

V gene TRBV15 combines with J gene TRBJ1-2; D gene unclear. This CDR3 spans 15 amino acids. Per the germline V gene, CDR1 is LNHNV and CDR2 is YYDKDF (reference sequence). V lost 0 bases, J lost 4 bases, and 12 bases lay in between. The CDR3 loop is CATSRDLSTLYGYTF. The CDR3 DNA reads TGTGCCACCAGCAGAGATCTTTCGACTCTCTATGGCTACACCTTC.

In DNA, the CDR3 is TGTGCCAGCAGCTTGGTTCGGATCAATGAGCAGTTCTTC. Protein: CASSLVRINEQFF. This chain links TRBV5-4 with TRBJ2-1, with no clear D. Trimming took 0 bases from V and 6 from J, leaving 7 bases between them. The CDR3 runs to 13 residues. The germline V gene has CDR1 SGHNT and CDR2 YYREEE (reference sequence).

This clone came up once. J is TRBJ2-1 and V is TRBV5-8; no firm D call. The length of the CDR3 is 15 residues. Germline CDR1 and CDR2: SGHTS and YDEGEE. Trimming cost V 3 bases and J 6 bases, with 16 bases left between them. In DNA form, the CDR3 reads TGTGCCAGCAGCTATGGATTCCAGAGTGGCAATGAGCAGTTCTTC. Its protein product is CASSYGFQSGNEQFF.